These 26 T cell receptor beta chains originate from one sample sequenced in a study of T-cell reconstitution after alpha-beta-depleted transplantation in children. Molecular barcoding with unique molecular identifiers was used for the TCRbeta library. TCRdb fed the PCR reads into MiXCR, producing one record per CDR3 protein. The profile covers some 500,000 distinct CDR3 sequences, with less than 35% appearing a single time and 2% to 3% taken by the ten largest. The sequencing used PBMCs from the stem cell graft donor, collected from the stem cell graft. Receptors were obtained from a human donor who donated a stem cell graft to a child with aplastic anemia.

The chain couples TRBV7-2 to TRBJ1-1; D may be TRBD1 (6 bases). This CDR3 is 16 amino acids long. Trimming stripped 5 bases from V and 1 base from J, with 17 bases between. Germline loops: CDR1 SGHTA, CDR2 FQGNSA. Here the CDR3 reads CASSPQGTVWNTEAFF. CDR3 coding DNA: TGTGCCAGCAGCCCCCAGGGGACGGTATGGAACACTGAAGCTTTCTTT.

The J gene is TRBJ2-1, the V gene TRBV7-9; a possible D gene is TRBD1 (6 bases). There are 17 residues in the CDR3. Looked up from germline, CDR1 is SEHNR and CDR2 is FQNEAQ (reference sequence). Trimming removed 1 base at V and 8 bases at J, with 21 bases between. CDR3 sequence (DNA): TGTGCCAGCAGCTTAGGGGGGCAAGCGCGTAAGACTGATGAGCAGTTCTTC. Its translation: CASSLGGQARKTDEQFF.

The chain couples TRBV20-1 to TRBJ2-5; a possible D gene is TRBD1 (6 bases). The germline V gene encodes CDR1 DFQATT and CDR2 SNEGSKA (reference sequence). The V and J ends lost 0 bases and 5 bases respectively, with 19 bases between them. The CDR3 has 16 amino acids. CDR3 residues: CSARDGQHPYSETQYF. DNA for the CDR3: TGCAGTGCTAGAGATGGACAGCACCCCTATTCGGAGACCCAGTACTTC.

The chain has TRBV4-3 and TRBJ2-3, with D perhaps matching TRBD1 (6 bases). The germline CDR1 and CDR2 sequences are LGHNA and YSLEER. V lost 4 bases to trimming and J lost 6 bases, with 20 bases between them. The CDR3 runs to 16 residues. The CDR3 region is CASSLQQGTTGDTQYF. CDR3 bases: TGCGCCAGCAGCCTACAGCAAGGGACAACGGGGGATACGCAGTATTTT.

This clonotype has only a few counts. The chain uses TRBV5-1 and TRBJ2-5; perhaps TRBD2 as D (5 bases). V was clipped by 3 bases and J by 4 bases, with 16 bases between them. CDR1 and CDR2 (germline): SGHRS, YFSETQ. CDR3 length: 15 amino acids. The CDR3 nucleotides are TGCGCCAGCAGCTGGAGTGACCCGGCGGGAGAGACCCAGTACTTC. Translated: CASSWSDPAGETQYF. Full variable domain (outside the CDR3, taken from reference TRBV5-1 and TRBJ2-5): KAGVTQTPRYLIKTRGQQVTLSCSPISGHRSVSWYQQTPGQGLQFLFEYFSETQRNKGNFPGRFSGRQFSNSRSEMNVSTLELGDSALYLCASSWSDPAGETQYFGPGTRLLVL.

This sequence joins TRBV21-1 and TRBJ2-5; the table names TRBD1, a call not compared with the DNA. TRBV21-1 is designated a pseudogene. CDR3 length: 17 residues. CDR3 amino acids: CASSRMLQGNAQETQYF. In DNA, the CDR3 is TGTGCCAGCAGTAGGATGCTACAGGGGAATGCCCAAGAGACCCAGTACTTC.

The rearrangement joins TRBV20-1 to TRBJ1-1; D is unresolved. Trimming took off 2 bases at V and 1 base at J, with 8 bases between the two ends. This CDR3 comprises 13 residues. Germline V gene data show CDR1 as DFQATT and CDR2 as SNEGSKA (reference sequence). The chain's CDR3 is CSARTPQNTEAFF. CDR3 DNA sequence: TGCAGTGCTAGAACGCCGCAGAACACTGAAGCTTTCTTT.

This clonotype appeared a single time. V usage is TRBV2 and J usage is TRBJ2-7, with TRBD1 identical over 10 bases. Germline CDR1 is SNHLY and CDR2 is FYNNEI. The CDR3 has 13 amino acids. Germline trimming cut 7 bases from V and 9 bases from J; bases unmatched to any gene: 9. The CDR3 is CASKMDRGNGQYV. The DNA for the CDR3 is TGTGCCAGCAAGATGGACAGGGGGAACGGGCAGTACGTC.

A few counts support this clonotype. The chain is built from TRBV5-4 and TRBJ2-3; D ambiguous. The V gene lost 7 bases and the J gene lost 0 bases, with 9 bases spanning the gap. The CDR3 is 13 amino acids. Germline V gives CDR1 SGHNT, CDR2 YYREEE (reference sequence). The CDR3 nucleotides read TGTGCCAGCGCGAGTTCTAGCACAGATACGCAGTATTTT. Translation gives CASASSSTDTQYF.

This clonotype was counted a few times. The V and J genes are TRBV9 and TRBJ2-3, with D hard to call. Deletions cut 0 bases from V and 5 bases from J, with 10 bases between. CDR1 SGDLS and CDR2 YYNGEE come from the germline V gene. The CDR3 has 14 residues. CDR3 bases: TGTGCCAGCAGCGTAGGGAGAGGAAAAGATACGCAGTATTTT. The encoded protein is CASSVGRGKDTQYF.

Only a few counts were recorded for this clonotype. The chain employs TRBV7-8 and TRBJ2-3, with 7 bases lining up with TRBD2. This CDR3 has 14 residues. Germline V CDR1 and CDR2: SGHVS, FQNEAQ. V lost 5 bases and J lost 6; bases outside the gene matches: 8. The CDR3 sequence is CASSPQRESDTQYF. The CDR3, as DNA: TGTGCCAGCAGCCCACAGCGGGAATCCGATACGCAGTATTTT.

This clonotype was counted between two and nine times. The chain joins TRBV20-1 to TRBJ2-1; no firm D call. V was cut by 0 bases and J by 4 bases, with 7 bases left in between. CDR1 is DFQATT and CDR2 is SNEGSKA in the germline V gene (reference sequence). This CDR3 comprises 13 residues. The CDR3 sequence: CSAREDGYNEQFF. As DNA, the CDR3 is TGCAGTGCTAGAGAGGACGGATACAATGAGCAGTTCTTC.

CDR3 nucleotide sequence: TGTGCCAGCAGTCCACCGGACAGGCCAGGTGGCTACACCTTC. This codes for CASSPPDRPGGYTF. The genes are TRBV12-3 or TRBV12-4 and TRBJ1-2, with 7 positions matching TRBD1. This CDR3 has 14 residues. J was trimmed by 7 bases and V by 5 bases; bases with no gene match: 10.

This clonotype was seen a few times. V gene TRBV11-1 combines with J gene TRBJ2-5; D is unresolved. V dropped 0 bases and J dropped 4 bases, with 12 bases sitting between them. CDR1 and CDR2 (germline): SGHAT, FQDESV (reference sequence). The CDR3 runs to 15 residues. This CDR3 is CASSLAEGRPETQYF. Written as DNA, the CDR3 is TGTGCCAGCAGCTTAGCAGAAGGGCGCCCAGAGACCCAGTACTTC.

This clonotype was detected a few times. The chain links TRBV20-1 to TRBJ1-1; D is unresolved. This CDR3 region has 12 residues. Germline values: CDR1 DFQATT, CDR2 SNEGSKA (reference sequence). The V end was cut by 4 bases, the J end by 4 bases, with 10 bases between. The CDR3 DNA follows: TGCAGTGCTACTGAAGTCCTCACTGAAGCTTTCTTT. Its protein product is CSATEVLTEAFF.

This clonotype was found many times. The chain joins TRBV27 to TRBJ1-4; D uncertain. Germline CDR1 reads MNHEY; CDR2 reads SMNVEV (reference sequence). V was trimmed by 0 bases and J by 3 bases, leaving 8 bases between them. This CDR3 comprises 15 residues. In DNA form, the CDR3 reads TGTGCCAGCAGTTTATCATGGCGGTCTAATGAAAAACTGTTTTTT. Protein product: CASSLSWRSNEKLFF. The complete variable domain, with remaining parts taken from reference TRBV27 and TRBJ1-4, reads EAQVTQNPRYLITVTGKKLTVTCSQNMNHEYMSWYRQDPGLGLRQIYYSMNVEVTDKGDVPEGYKVSRKEKRNFPLILESPSPNQTSLYFCASSLSWRSNEKLFFGSGTQLSVL.

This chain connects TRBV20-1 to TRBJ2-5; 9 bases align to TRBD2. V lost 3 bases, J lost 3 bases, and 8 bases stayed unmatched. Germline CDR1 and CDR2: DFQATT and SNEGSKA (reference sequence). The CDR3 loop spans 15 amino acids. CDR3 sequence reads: CSARPATSGKETQYF. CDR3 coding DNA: TGCAGTGCTAGGCCCGCGACTAGCGGAAAAGAGACCCAGTACTTC.

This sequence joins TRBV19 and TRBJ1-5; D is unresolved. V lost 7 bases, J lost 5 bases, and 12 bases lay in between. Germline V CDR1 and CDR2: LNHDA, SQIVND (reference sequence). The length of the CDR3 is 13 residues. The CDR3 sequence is CASTPRRYQPQHF. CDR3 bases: TGTGCCAGTACCCCACGGCGGTATCAGCCCCAGCATTTT. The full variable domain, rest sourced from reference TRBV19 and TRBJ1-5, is DGGITQSPKYLFRKEGQNVTLSCEQNLNHDAMYWYRQDPGQGLRLIYYSQIVNDFQKGDIAEGYSVSREKKESFPLTVTSAQKNPTAFYLCASTPRRYQPQHFGDGTRLSIL.

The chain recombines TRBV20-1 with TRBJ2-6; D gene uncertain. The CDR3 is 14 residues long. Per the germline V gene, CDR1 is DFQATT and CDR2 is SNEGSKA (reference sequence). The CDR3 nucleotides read TGCAGCCTACAACTGAGCTCTGGGGCCAACGTCCTGACTTTC. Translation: CSLQLSSGANVLTF.

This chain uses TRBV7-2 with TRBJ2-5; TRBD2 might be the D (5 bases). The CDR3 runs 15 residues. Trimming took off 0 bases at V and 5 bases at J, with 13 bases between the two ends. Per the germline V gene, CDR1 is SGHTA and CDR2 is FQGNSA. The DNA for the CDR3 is TGTGCCAGCAGCTTAGCATCCGTCGGCGGGGAGACCCAGTACTTC. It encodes CASSLASVGGETQYF. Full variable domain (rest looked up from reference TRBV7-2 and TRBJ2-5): GAGVSQSPSNKVTEKGKDVELRCDPISGHTALYWYRQSLGQGLEFLIYFQGNSAPDKSGLPSDRFSAERTGGSVSTLTIQRTQQEDSAVYLCASSLASVGGETQYFGPGTRLLVL.

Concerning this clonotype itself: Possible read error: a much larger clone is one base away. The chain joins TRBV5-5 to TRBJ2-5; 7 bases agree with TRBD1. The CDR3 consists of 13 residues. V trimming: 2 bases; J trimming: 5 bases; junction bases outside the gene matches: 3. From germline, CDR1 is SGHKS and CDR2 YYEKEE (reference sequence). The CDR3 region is CASSFGTDETQYF. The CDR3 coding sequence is TGTGCCAGCAGCTTTGGGACAGACGAGACCCAGTACTTC.

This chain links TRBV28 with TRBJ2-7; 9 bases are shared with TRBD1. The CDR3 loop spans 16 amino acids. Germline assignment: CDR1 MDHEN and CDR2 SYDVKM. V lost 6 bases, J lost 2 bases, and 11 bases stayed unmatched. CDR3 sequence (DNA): TGTGCCAGCAGCCCAAGCCCGGACAGGGGACCCTACGAGCAGTACTTC. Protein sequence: CASSPSPDRGPYEQYF.

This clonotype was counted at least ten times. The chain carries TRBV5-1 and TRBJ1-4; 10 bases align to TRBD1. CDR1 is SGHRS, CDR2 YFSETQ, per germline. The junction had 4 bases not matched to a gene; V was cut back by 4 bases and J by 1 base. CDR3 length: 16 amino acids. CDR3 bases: TGCGCCAGCAGCCGACAGGGGGCTGTAACTAATGAAAAACTGTTTTTT. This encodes CASSRQGAVTNEKLFF. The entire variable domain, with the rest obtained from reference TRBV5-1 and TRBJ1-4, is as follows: KAGVTQTPRYLIKTRGQQVTLSCSPISGHRSVSWYQQTPGQGLQFLFEYFSETQRNKGNFPGRFSGRQFSNSRSEMNVSTLELGDSALYLCASSRQGAVTNEKLFFGSGTQLSVL.

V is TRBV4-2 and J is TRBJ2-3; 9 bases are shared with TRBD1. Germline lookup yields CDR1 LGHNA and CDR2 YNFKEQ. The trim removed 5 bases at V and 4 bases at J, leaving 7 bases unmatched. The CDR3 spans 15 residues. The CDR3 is CASSSPGQGSDTQYF. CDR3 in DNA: TGTGCCAGCAGCTCACCGGGACAGGGATCAGATACGCAGTATTTT.

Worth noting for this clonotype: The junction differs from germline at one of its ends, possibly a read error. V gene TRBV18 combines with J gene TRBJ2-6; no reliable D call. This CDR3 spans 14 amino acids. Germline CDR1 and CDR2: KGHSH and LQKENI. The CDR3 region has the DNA TGTGCCAGCTCACCACAATCTGAGGCCAACGTCCTGACTTTC. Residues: CASSPQSEANVLTF. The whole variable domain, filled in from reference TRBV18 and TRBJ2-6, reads NAGVMQNPRHLVRRRGQEARLRCSPMKGHSHVYWYRQLPEEGLKFMVYLQKENIIDESGMPKERFSAEFPKEGPSILRIQQVVRGDSAAYFCASSPQSEANVLTFGAGSRLTVL.

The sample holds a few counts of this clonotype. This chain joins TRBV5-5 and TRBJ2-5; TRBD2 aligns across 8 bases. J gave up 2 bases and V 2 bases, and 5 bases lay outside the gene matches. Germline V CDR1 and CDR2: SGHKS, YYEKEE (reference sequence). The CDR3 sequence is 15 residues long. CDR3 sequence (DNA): TGTGCCAGCAGCTTTTTTCGGGAGGGTCAAGAGACCCAGTACTTC. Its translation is CASSFFREGQETQYF.